These 17 T cell receptor beta chains share one sample of origin, sequenced in a study of T cells after yellow fever vaccination (dated by TCRdb to between 2018 and 2021). Interpreted using the paper, the treatment or condition label stands for: live attenuated yellow fever vaccine strain. The method was 5' RACE. TCRdb lists the instrument as Illumina HiSeq 2500. The public sequencing data were trimmed at Q25 with fastp and processed into clonotypes with MiXCR by TCRdb, which kept only in-frame beta chains. Each entry merges the rows of one CDR3 protein and shows their most common DNA and genes. In this sample the table shows 55,000 to 70,000 distinct CDR3 sequences, more than 6.5% of which occur a single time. Clones ranked in the top ten supply approximately 35% of the sample. Source: CD8+ T cells sorted from PBMCs, taken more than 35 days after the first yellow fever vaccination. These receptors came from a man between 18 and 29 years old who received the YFV17D yellow fever vaccine.

This clonotype was detected a few times. J is TRBJ2-5 and V is TRBV9; D is uncertain. Trimming cost V 4 bases and J 4 bases, with 5 bases left between them. The germline CDR1 and CDR2 sequences are SGDLS and YYNGEE. CDR3 size: 11 residues. CDR3 sequence: CASSCRETQYF. CDR3 DNA: TGTGCCAGCAGCTGTCGAGAGACCCAGTACTTC.

This clonotype showed up many times. The chain couples TRBV4-1 to TRBJ1-6, with a tentative D call TRBD1 (6 bases). Germline CDR1 MGHRA, CDR2 YSYEKL. There are 14 residues in the CDR3. V was shortened by 6 bases and J by 9 bases, with 15 bases between the two germline ends. Here the CDR3 DNA reads TGCGCCAGCAGTCCCCCGGACAGTGGTTCACCCCTCCACTTT. This codes for CASSPPDSGSPLHF.

This clonotype has ten or more counts. The chain combines TRBV6-5 with TRBJ2-2; the D gene is possibly TRBD1 (6 bases). The CDR3 contains 16 residues. Germline V lookup: CDR1 MNHEY, CDR2 SVGAGI. The V end lost 6 bases, the J end lost 5 bases, and 19 bases lay between the germline ends. As DNA, the CDR3 is TGTGCCAGCAGCACGCTCGAAACAGGGCCGACCGGGGAGCTGTTTTTT. As protein: CASSTLETGPTGELFF.

There are many counts of this clonotype. The rearrangement joins TRBV29-1 to TRBJ1-1, with unresolved D. Trimming removed 2 bases from V and 2 bases from J, with 12 bases in between. The CDR3 runs to 14 residues. Germline-derived CDR1 and CDR2 are SQVTM and ANQGSEA. DNA of the CDR3: TGCAGCGTTGAACTTGTCGACACCAACACTGAAGCTTTCTTT. Amino acids: CSVELVDTNTEAFF.

This clonotype was seen many times. This chain joins TRBV4-3 and TRBJ2-7; the match to TRBD2 covers 11 bases. V shed 3 bases, J shed 13 bases, and the junction held 11 bases outside the gene matches. CDR1 and CDR2 from the germline V gene are LGHNA and YSLEER. This CDR3 is built from 14 residues. This CDR3 reads CASSHSSGTSGLYF. As DNA, the CDR3 is TGCGCCAGCAGCCATTCTTCCGGGACTAGCGGTCTATACTTC.

In this sample, this clonotype turned up many times. This chain uses TRBV12-3 or TRBV12-4 with TRBJ1-4; 8 bases fit TRBD1. J gave up 7 bases and V 4 bases, and 8 bases lay outside the gene matches. CDR3 length equals 15 residues. CDR3 in amino acids: CASSSYGTGTEKLFF. DNA for the CDR3: TGTGCCAGCAGTTCGTACGGGACAGGCACTGAAAAACTGTTTTTT.

V gene TRBV7-9 combines with J gene TRBJ1-2; 9 bases fit TRBD1. This CDR3 has 14 residues. With 10 bases clipped from V and 9 bases from J, the junction kept 15 bases outside the gene matches. Germline V lookup: CDR1 SEHNR, CDR2 FQNEAQ (reference sequence). CDR3 residues: CATPGPGQGVSYTF. In DNA form, the CDR3 reads TGTGCCACCCCCGGTCCGGGACAGGGCGTCAGCTACACCTTC. The entire variable domain, with the rest obtained from reference TRBV7-9 and TRBJ1-2, is as follows: DTGVSQNPRHKITKRGQNVTFRCDPISEHNRLYWYRQTLGQGPEFLTYFQNEAQLEKSRLLSDRFSAERPKGSFSTLEIQRTEQGDSAMYLCATPGPGQGVSYTFGSGTRLTVV.

This clonotype came up many times. The J gene is TRBJ2-5, the V gene TRBV7-2; 14 nucleotides line up with TRBD2. Per the germline V gene, CDR1 is SGHTA and CDR2 is FQGNSA. This CDR3 has 16 amino acids. The ends lost 5 bases at V and 4 bases at J; junction bases unmatched: 6. The CDR3 bases are TGTGCCAGCAGCGCCCGACTAGCGGGGGGGCCAGAGACCCAGTACTTC. Translation gives CASSARLAGGPETQYF.

The table lists this clonotype with many counts. The CDR3 DNA reads as TGTGCCAGCGCCCACAGTTTGAACACTGAAGCTTTCTTT. This translates into CASAHSLNTEAFF. The chain uses TRBV7-3 and TRBJ1-1; no clear D. Trimming stripped 8 bases from V and 0 bases from J, with 10 bases between. Looked up from germline, CDR1 is SGHTA and CDR2 is FQGTGA. This CDR3 region has 13 residues.

This clonotype was detected only a few times. The genes are TRBV7-2 and TRBJ1-6, with a tentative D call TRBD1 (6 bases). The ends were cut back, 3 bases at V and 0 bases at J, with 6 bases in the middle. The V gene's germline CDR1 is SGHTA and CDR2 FQGNSA. CDR3 length: 15 amino acids. The DNA for the CDR3 is TGTGCCAGCAGCTTGGACAGCTCCTATAATTCACCCCTCCACTTT. As protein: CASSLDSSYNSPLHF.

Ten or more counts support this clonotype. This rearrangement joins TRBV7-9 to TRBJ2-4; maybe TRBD1 (6 bases). Germline assignment: CDR1 SEHNR and CDR2 FQNEAQ (reference sequence). CDR3 length: 16 amino acids. Trimming left V 4 bases short and J 0 bases short, with 13 bases between. CDR3: CASSSSGDLAKNIQYF. The DNA of the CDR3 is TGTGCCAGCAGCTCGTCAGGGGACCTAGCCAAAAACATTCAGTACTTC. The variable domain in full, with the rest retrieved from reference TRBV7-9 and TRBJ2-4, is DTGVSQNPRHKITKRGQNVTFRCDPISEHNRLYWYRQTLGQGPEFLTYFQNEAQLEKSRLLSDRFSAERPKGSFSTLEIQRTEQGDSAMYLCASSSSGDLAKNIQYFGAGTRLSVL.

This clonotype was seen a handful of times. The V gene is TRBV5-1, the J gene TRBJ2-1, with D hard to call. CDR1 is SGHRS and CDR2 is YFSETQ in the germline V gene. This CDR3 comprises 12 residues. V lost 0 bases and J lost 6, with 4 bases in between. CDR3 sequence: CASSLAPNEQFF. The CDR3 nucleotides are TGCGCCAGCAGCTTGGCCCCCAATGAGCAGTTCTTC.

The rearrangement uses TRBV6-5 and TRBJ2-1, with 10 bases lining up with TRBD2. V lost 2 bases, J lost 7 bases, and 5 bases stayed unmatched. Germline lookup yields CDR1 MNHEY and CDR2 SVGAGI. The CDR3 has 15 amino acids. The CDR3 loop is CASSYLAGAVNEQFF. DNA for the CDR3: TGTGCCAGCAGTTACCTAGCGGGGGCCGTAAATGAGCAGTTCTTC.

This clonotype was found many times. CDR3 protein: CASSLRGSQKLFF. The CDR3, as DNA: TGTGCCAGCAGTCTAAGGGGGAGCCAAAAACTGTTTTTT. The J gene is TRBJ1-4, the V gene TRBV25-1; possible D gene TRBD1, 6 bases. The CDR3 sequence is 13 residues long. V lost 5 bases to trimming and J lost 9 bases, with 13 bases between them. The germline V gene has CDR1 MGHDK and CDR2 SYGVNS.

This clonotype was recorded a few times. The V call is TRBV4-2, the J call TRBJ2-5; D is undetermined. The V gene lost 4 bases and the J gene lost 7 bases, with 22 bases spanning the gap. This CDR3 has 16 amino acids. Germline-derived CDR1 and CDR2 are LGHNA and YNFKEQ. This chain's CDR3 is CASSRITNPRPGTQYF. The CDR3, as DNA: TGTGCCAGCAGCCGAATAACTAACCCCCGTCCAGGGACCCAGTACTTC.

This clonotype was counted between two and nine times. The J gene is TRBJ1-5, the V gene TRBV20-1; D call uncertain. The V gene's germline CDR1 is DFQATT and CDR2 SNEGSKA (reference sequence). The CDR3 runs 13 residues. Trimming took off 4 bases at V and 7 bases at J, with 14 bases between the two ends. The CDR3 is CSAISEGSQPQHF. In DNA, the CDR3 is TGCAGTGCTATATCGGAGGGTTCGCAGCCCCAGCATTTT.

This clonotype showed up many times. The rearrangement links TRBV5-5 to TRBJ2-2; no clear D. The CDR3 covers 13 residues. V was trimmed by 4 bases and J by 6 bases, leaving 10 bases between them. Germline V gene sequence: CDR1 SGHKS, CDR2 YYEKEE (reference sequence). The chain's CDR3 is CASSVRVPGELFF. The CDR3 nucleotides are TGTGCCAGCAGCGTTAGGGTACCCGGGGAGCTGTTTTTT.